The 15 T cell receptor beta chains presented below share a single source sample, sequenced in a study of blood T cell repertoires in COVID-19. Some clones are missing from TCRdb's copy, which holds only in-frame ones; the method was immunoSEQ multiplex PCR. The profile shows some 120,000 clones, less than 90% of them singletons. The sample consisted of peripheral blood. The receptor source for this set is an older man with acute or convalescent COVID-19.

The V and J genes are TRBV7-2 and TRBJ1-2; 11 nucleotides align to TRBD1. The CDR3 length is 14 residues. Looked up from germline, CDR1 is SGHTA and CDR2 is FQGNSA. V was pared by 4 bases and J by 7 bases, with 5 bases of the junction left unmatched. CDR3 bases: TGTGCCAGCAGCTCGGACAGGGGGCAAGCTGGCTACACCTTC. Its translation: CASSSDRGQAGYTF.

J is TRBJ1-1 and V is TRBV5-5; D is unresolved. Germline V gives CDR1 SGHKS, CDR2 YYEKEE (reference sequence). This CDR3 comprises 14 residues. The ends were cut back, 1 base at V and 1 base at J, with 8 bases in the middle. CDR3 nucleotide sequence: TGTGCCAGCAGCTTGACGTGGGCGAACACTGAAGCTTTCTTT. Translating it yields CASSLTWANTEAFF.

For the CDR3, the DNA is TGTGCCAGCAGCTTGGACAGGGTGGGCACTGAAGCTTTCTTT. This sequence encodes CASSLDRVGTEAFF. The chain links TRBV11-2 to TRBJ1-1; 8 bases line up with TRBD1. V lost 3 bases to trimming and J lost 4 bases; unmatched junction nucleotides: 4. Germline lookup yields CDR1 SGHAT and CDR2 FQNNGV. The CDR3 length is 14 residues.

The chain recombines TRBV28 with TRBJ1-5; TRBD1 agrees at 10 bases. The CDR3 sequence is 17 residues long. The V and J ends lost 5 bases and 0 bases, in that order; junction bases with no gene match: 7. Germline V gene lookup returns CDR1 MDHEN and CDR2 SYDVKM. The CDR3 loop reads CASSLPGTGVSNQPQHF. The CDR3, as DNA: TGTGCCAGCAGTCTACCCGGGACAGGGGTTAGCAATCAGCCCCAGCATTTT.

In this sample, this clone turned up a few times. This rearrangement joins TRBV5-1 to TRBJ1-1, with 7 bases matching TRBD1. The germline V gene encodes CDR1 SGHRS and CDR2 YFSETQ. CDR3 length: 14 residues. The J segment lost 1 base and the V segment lost 3 bases, leaving 3 bases of the junction unmatched. CDR3: CASSSRQGNTEAFF. The DNA for the CDR3 is TGCGCCAGCAGCTCTAGACAGGGGAACACTGAAGCTTTCTTT. The full variable domain, in which reference TRBV5-1 and TRBJ1-1 provide the parts outside the CDR3, is KAGVTQTPRYLIKTRGQQVTLSCSPISGHRSVSWYQQTPGQGLQFLFEYFSETQRNKGNFPGRFSGRQFSNSRSEMNVSTLELGDSALYLCASSSRQGNTEAFFGQGTRLTVV.

The chain employs TRBV7-9 and TRBJ2-1, with 14 bases lining up with TRBD2. V lost 5 bases to trimming and J lost 9 bases; unmatched junction nucleotides: 6. The CDR3 is made up of 15 amino acids. From germline, CDR1 is SEHNR and CDR2 FQNEAQ (reference sequence). CDR3 in DNA: TGTGCCAGCAGCCAGAGGACTAGCGGGGGGTTTGAGCAGTTCTTC. Translation gives CASSQRTSGGFEQFF.

V and J are TRBV27 and TRBJ1-4, with D perhaps TRBD1 (5 bases). V gave up 5 bases and J gave up 3 bases, with 25 bases separating them. Germline values: CDR1 MNHEY, CDR2 SMNVEV (reference sequence). The CDR3 is made up of 19 amino acids. CDR3 DNA: TGTGCCAGCAGTCGGGCGAGTTGGGGCCCCTTAACTTCTAATGAAAAACTGTTTTTT. Protein sequence: CASSRASWGPLTSNEKLFF.

CDR3 sequence reads: CASSASAGVGYTF. In nucleotides, the CDR3 is TGTGCCAGCAGTGCCTCGGCAGGGGTGGGCTACACCTTC. The V call is TRBV6-4, the J call TRBJ1-2; D might be TRBD1 (6 bases). V lost 4 bases, J lost 8 bases, and 14 bases lay in between. Germline lookup yields CDR1 MRHNA and CDR2 SNTAGT. The CDR3 contains 13 residues.

The chain links TRBV12-5 to TRBJ2-5; D remains ambiguous. The CDR3 runs to 15 residues. V was clipped by 1 base and J by 3 bases, with 12 bases between them. Germline CDR1 is LGHNT and CDR2 is FRNRAP. CDR3 amino acids: CASGLGAANEETQYF. CDR3 nucleotide sequence: TGTGCTAGTGGTTTGGGGGCAGCCAACGAAGAGACCCAGTACTTC.

The genes are TRBV7-2 and TRBJ2-2; TRBD1 is a possible D gene (7 bases). V lost 0 bases and J 0 bases, leaving 11 bases between the germline ends. The CDR3 runs to 17 residues. Germline loops: CDR1 SGHTA, CDR2 FQGNSA. In DNA form, the CDR3 reads TGTGCCAGCAGCTTAGCAGGAGGGGGCACGAACACCGGGGAGCTGTTTTTT. Its protein is CASSLAGGGTNTGELFF.

This rearrangement joins TRBV5-4 to TRBJ2-1; 9 bases fit TRBD1. Trimming removed 2 bases from V and 6 bases from J; junction bases left unmatched: 6. This CDR3 has 15 amino acids. Germline CDR1 SGHNT, CDR2 YYREEE (reference sequence). The CDR3 DNA sequence: TGTGCCAGCAGCTTAGAGGGACAGGGTTCCAATGAGCAGTTCTTC. It translates to CASSLEGQGSNEQFF.

The rearrangement links TRBV30 to TRBJ2-7, with 10 bases identical to TRBD1. Trimming cost V 5 bases and J 2 bases; bases outside gene matches: 6. The CDR3 runs 14 residues. CDR1 is GTSNPN and CDR2 is SVGIG in the germline V gene (reference sequence). The CDR3 here is CAWCWTGGTYEQYF. The CDR3 bases are TGTGCCTGGTGCTGGACAGGGGGAACCTACGAGCAGTACTTC. Drawing the rest from reference TRBV30 and TRBJ2-7, the complete variable domain is SQTIHQWPATLVQPVGSPLSLECTVEGTSNPNLYWYRQAAGRGLQLLFYSVGIGQISSEVPQNLSASRPQDRQFILSSKKLLLSDSGFYLCAWCWTGGTYEQYFGPGTRLTVT.

The chain carries TRBV6-5 and TRBJ1-1, with D possibly being TRBD1 (6 bases). The CDR3 covers 15 residues. Germline V lookup: CDR1 MNHEY, CDR2 SVGAGI. The V and J ends lost 7 bases and 2 bases respectively, with 17 bases between them. For the CDR3, the DNA is TGTGCCAGCATTTTGACGGGGGGCTCCAACACTGAAGCTTTCTTT. Translating it yields CASILTGGSNTEAFF.

CDR3 sequence: CASSRRQGFYEQYF. CDR3 nucleotide sequence: TGTGCCAGTAGTAGAAGACAGGGCTTCTACGAGCAGTACTTC. The chain has TRBV19 and TRBJ2-7, with 7 bases lining up with TRBD1. Germline V gene data show CDR1 as LNHDA and CDR2 as SQIVND (reference sequence). This CDR3 has 14 residues. With V trimmed by 4 bases and J by 3 bases, 6 bases remained unmatched.

This chain connects TRBV2 to TRBJ2-1; 7 bases are a match to TRBD2. Looked up from germline, CDR1 is SNHLY and CDR2 is FYNNEI. There are 13 residues in the CDR3. Unmatched junction bases numbered 5, after V lost 7 bases and J lost 5 bases. The CDR3 coding sequence is TGTGCCAGCACCCTAGGGAGGGACAATGAGCAGTTCTTC. This translates into CASTLGRDNEQFF.